This TCR beta chain derives from a study of T cell responses to AZD1222 COVID-19 vaccine. The CDR3 is 13 residues long. The junction had 5 bases not matched to a gene; V was cut back by 7 bases and J by 5 bases. General study findings and limits: There were mostly white British donors and more females than males, and clonal diversity was possibly underestimated. Unmutated variant regions reportedly attract nearly half of all spike-specific TCRs. A rise in Spike-specific TCR breadth and depth followed two AZD1222 doses. Spike-wide coverage was observed for vaccine-associated CD4 TCRs, with dominant responses at 160-218 and 743-854.

The protocol was immunoSEQ multiplex PCR, while the TCRdb copy is restricted to in-frame clones and leaves out a portion. The table has about 200,000 clones, 91% seen once; the top ten hold roughly 3.5%. This clone was seen just once. The antigen is unknown. The chain carries TRBV12-3 or TRBV12-4 and TRBJ2-1; 7 positions agree with TRBD2. The origin of this receptor is an adult who received the AZD1222 COVID-19 vaccine. The sequences come from peripheral blood, collected 28 days after the second AZD1222 dose. CDR3 sequence (DNA): TGTGCCAGCACTCTAGCGGACCACAATGAGCAGTTCTTC. Its protein product is CASTLADHNEQFF.